Below are 17 T cell receptor beta chains sequenced from a single sample in a study of cytomegalovirus exposure and HLA in healthy donors. PCR primers comprised 60 Vbeta and 13 Jbeta primers. Generated by immunoSEQ multiplex PCR, the TCRdb table keeps only in-frame clones and is missing some. The sample carries some 160,000 clones, roughly 80% recorded once. Input material: PBMCs. These receptors were obtained from a woman aged 25 to 39 in good health and CMV-seronegative.

The rearrangement links TRBV7-2 to TRBJ2-2; tentatively, D is TRBD2 (5 bases). Germline V CDR1 and CDR2: SGHTA, FQGNSA. CDR3 size: 16 residues. Trimming removed 3 bases at V and 4 bases at J, with 15 bases between. CDR3 in DNA: TGTGCCAGCAGCTTGAACCTTCCCCGGGGCACCGGGGAGCTGTTTTTT. Translated: CASSLNLPRGTGELFF.

This clone appeared once. The chain carries TRBV5-1 and TRBJ1-6; D not certain. Germline-derived CDR1 and CDR2 are SGHRS and YFSETQ. This CDR3 region has 13 residues. V lost 5 bases and J 10 bases, leaving 13 bases between the germline ends. This chain's CDR3 is CASRSSEGSPLHF. CDR3 nucleotides: TGCGCCAGCAGATCATCAGAGGGATCACCCCTCCACTTT.

The chain links TRBV7-9 to TRBJ2-7; tentative D call: TRBD2 (6 bases). The germline gives CDR1 SEHNR, CDR2 FQNEAQ (reference sequence). The CDR3 has 15 residues. The V and J ends lost 3 bases and 0 bases respectively, with 12 bases between them. DNA for the CDR3: TGTGCCAGCAGCTTGGATGGAGGGGACTCCTACGAGCAGTACTTC. Amino acid sequence: CASSLDGGDSYEQYF.

A word on this clone: The DNA is left out, because the CDR3 cannot be placed on it with certainty; the CDR3 is given as TCRdb lists it. The CDR3 here is CSVRARPDYEQYF. V usage is TRBV29-1 and J usage is TRBJ2-5; the D call TRBD2 from the table was never checked on the DNA. Germline CDR1 is SQVTM and CDR2 is ANQGSEA. The CDR3 sequence runs 13 residues, both termini included.

V is TRBV7-9 and J is TRBJ1-1, with 7 bases lining up with TRBD1. Germline V gene data show CDR1 as SEHNR and CDR2 as FQNEAQ (reference sequence). V shed 5 bases, J shed 5 bases, and the junction held 5 bases outside the gene matches. The CDR3 is made up of 13 amino acids. Here the CDR3 reads CASSLTGETEAFF. The CDR3 DNA follows: TGTGCCAGCAGCCTCACAGGGGAGACTGAAGCTTTCTTT. The full variable domain, in which reference TRBV7-9 and TRBJ1-1 provide the parts outside the CDR3, is DTGVSQNPRHKITKRGQNVTFRCDPISEHNRLYWYRQTLGQGPEFLTYFQNEAQLEKSRLLSDRFSAERPKGSFSTLEIQRTEQGDSAMYLCASSLTGETEAFFGQGTRLTVV.

V is TRBV5-1 and J is TRBJ2-3; no clear D. The CDR3 is 14 amino acids. V lost 0 bases to trimming and J lost 3 bases, with 8 bases between them. Germline assignment: CDR1 SGHRS and CDR2 YFSETQ. CDR3 bases: TGCGCCAGCAGCTTGGATGTCGGTACAGATACGCAGTATTTT. It codes for CASSLDVGTDTQYF.

The rearrangement joins TRBV7-2 to TRBJ1-6; D gene ambiguous. CDR1 and CDR2 from the germline V gene are SGHTA and FQGNSA. Trimming removed 3 bases from V and 10 bases from J, with 13 bases in between. This CDR3 spans 14 amino acids. This CDR3 reads CASSLSTPRSPLHF. In nucleotides, the CDR3 is TGTGCCAGCAGCTTGTCGACTCCAAGGTCACCCCTCCACTTT.

This rearrangement joins TRBV5-1 to TRBJ2-1, with 7 bases identical to TRBD2. The CDR3 loop spans 16 amino acids. Germline V gene sequence: CDR1 SGHRS, CDR2 YFSETQ. J was trimmed by 3 bases and V by 4 bases; bases with no gene match: 10. CDR3 amino acids: CASSRGLVVLYNEQFF. The CDR3 DNA follows: TGCGCCAGCAGCCGCGGACTAGTTGTCCTCTACAATGAGCAGTTCTTC.

This chain connects TRBV5-1 to TRBJ2-3; 11 positions match TRBD2. CDR1 SGHRS and CDR2 YFSETQ come from the germline V gene. Trimming cost V 3 bases and J 2 bases; bases outside gene matches: 5. This CDR3 contains 16 residues. CDR3 nucleotide sequence: TGCGCCAGCAGCTCTCAGACTAGCGGGGTCACAGATACGCAGTATTTT. Its translation is CASSSQTSGVTDTQYF.

This chain connects TRBV25-1 to TRBJ2-7, with a tentative D call TRBD1 (5 bases). V shed 4 bases and J shed 2 bases, with 9 bases lying between them. Germline CDR1 is MGHDK and CDR2 is SYGVNS. The length of the CDR3 is 13 residues. DNA of the CDR3: TGTGCCAGCAGTGTGGGGCCCCCCTACGAGCAGTACTTC. Its protein is CASSVGPPYEQYF.

This clone came up a few times. J is TRBJ1-1 and V is TRBV6-6; TRBD1 is a possible D gene (5 bases). Looked up from germline, CDR1 is MNHNY and CDR2 is SVGAGI (reference sequence). There are 11 residues in the CDR3. The V and J ends lost 2 bases and 8 bases respectively, with 6 bases between them. Written as DNA, the CDR3 is TGTGCCAGCAGTTACCGGACAGAAGCTTTCTTT. This translates into CASSYRTEAFF.

This rearrangement joins TRBV2 to TRBJ2-1; 10 bases match TRBD1. Germline V lookup: CDR1 SNHLY, CDR2 FYNNEI. The J segment lost 0 bases and the V segment lost 8 bases, leaving 10 bases of the junction unmatched. The CDR3 totals 17 residues. The CDR3 DNA sequence: TGTGCCAGCTCCAGACAGGGGGCAGCCAGCTCCTACAATGAGCAGTTCTTC. Protein product: CASSRQGAASSYNEQFF.

The chain employs TRBV9 and TRBJ1-1; tentatively, D is TRBD1 (5 bases). Germline CDR1 and CDR2: SGDLS and YYNGEE. V lost 4 bases and J 0 bases, leaving 10 bases between the germline ends. There are 14 residues in the CDR3. DNA for the CDR3: TGTGCCAGCAGCACACCGGGGGTGAACACTGAAGCTTTCTTT. Translated, it gives CASSTPGVNTEAFF.

The rearrangement uses TRBV10-3 and TRBJ2-1, with 10 nucleotides matching TRBD1. The CDR3 loop spans 15 amino acids. The V and J ends lost 4 bases and 7 bases, in that order; junction bases with no gene match: 7. In germline, CDR1 is ENHRY, CDR2 SYGVKD. CDR3 nucleotide sequence: TGTGCCATCAGTGGGGCCGGGACAGGGGTAAATGAGCAGTTCTTC. Its translation: CAISGAGTGVNEQFF.

This rearrangement joins TRBV5-1 to TRBJ1-1; 7 bases are a match to TRBD1. Germline CDR1 is SGHRS and CDR2 is YFSETQ. This CDR3 region has 16 residues. The trim removed 1 base at V and 6 bases at J, leaving 12 bases unmatched. The CDR3 nucleotides are TGCGCCAGCAGCTTGCCCCCGGGGCCGGGACAGCCTGAAGCTTTCTTT. Encoded protein: CASSLPPGPGQPEAFF.

This sequence joins TRBV19 and TRBJ2-2; D might be TRBD1 (5 bases). CDR1 is LNHDA, CDR2 SQIVND, per germline (reference sequence). This CDR3 has 12 residues. Trimming pared 2 bases from V and 11 bases from J, leaving 9 bases between. The CDR3 nucleotides read TGTGCCAGTAGTATACCCCAGGGAGAGCTGTTTTTT. It codes for CASSIPQGELFF.

The chain carries TRBV5-1 and TRBJ2-1; D is possibly TRBD2 (5 bases). Looked up from germline, CDR1 is SGHRS and CDR2 is YFSETQ. This CDR3 region has 15 residues. V lost 2 bases and J 3 bases, leaving 12 bases between the germline ends. In nucleotides, the CDR3 is TGCGCCAGCAGCTTAGGGCTAGCCGACTACAATGAGCAGTTCTTC. It translates to CASSLGLADYNEQFF. Supplemented by reference TRBV5-1 and TRBJ2-1, the full variable domain reads KAGVTQTPRYLIKTRGQQVTLSCSPISGHRSVSWYQQTPGQGLQFLFEYFSETQRNKGNFPGRFSGRQFSNSRSEMNVSTLELGDSALYLCASSLGLADYNEQFFGPGTRLTVL.